This entry features one T cell receptor beta chain sequence. The source of the sample is a study of blood T cell repertoires in COVID-19. About the research overall: Samples of COVID-19 (acute and convalescent) were obtained from the United States, Italy and Spain. From T cells, B-cell-depleted T cells, or PBMCs came the material, which was cDNA or gDNA.

Germline V CDR1 and CDR2: SGHVS, FNYEAQ. The CDR3 contains 16 residues. The J segment lost 7 bases and the V segment lost 4 bases, leaving 10 bases of the junction unmatched. Method: immunoSEQ multiplex PCR; TCRdb's copy keeps in-frame clones and lacks some. The sample holds around 180,000 clones, around 80% seen once. The chain joins TRBV7-6 to TRBJ2-1; 10 nucleotides agree with TRBD1. This receptor was identified in a woman older than 75 with COVID-19, enrolled during active disease. Input material: peripheral blood. CDR3 DNA: TGTGCCAGCAGCTCACCCCCGGGACAGGGGTTAAATGAGCAGTTCTTC. It codes for CASSSPPGQGLNEQFF.